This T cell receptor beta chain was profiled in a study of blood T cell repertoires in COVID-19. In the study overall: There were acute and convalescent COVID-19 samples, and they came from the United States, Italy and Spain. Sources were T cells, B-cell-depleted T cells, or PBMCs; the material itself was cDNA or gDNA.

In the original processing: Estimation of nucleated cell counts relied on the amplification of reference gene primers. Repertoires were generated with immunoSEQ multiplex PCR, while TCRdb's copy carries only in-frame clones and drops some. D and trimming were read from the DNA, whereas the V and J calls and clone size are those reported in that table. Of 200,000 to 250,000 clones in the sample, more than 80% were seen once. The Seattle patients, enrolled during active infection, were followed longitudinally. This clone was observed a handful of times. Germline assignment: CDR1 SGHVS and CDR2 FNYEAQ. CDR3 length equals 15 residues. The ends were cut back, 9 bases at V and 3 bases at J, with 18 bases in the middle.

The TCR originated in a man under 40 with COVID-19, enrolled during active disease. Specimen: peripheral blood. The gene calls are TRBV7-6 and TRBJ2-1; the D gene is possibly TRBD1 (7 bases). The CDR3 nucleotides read TGTGCCAGTACGGAGGGGGCAAACTTCTACAATGAGCAGTTCTTC. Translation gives CASTEGANFYNEQFF.